The sequence of this TCR beta chain was determined in a study of cytomegalovirus exposure and HLA in healthy donors. The PCR made use of 60 Vbeta and 13 Jbeta primers. Profiled with immunoSEQ multiplex PCR; TCRdb holds only in-frame clones, not every one. The profile shows fewer than 250,000 clones, about four fifths of them singletons. The CDR3 totals 13 residues. Germline V gene data show CDR1 as SGHTA and CDR2 as FQGTGA. V was pared by 1 base and J by 10 bases, with 2 bases of the junction left unmatched. This chain connects TRBV7-3 to TRBJ2-1; 9 positions agree with TRBD2. What was sequenced was PBMCs. This TCR was recovered from a man younger than 40 in good health and CMV-seronegative. In DNA form, the CDR3 reads TGTGCCAGCAGCTTAAGTACTAGCGGGGAGCAGTTCTTC. Amino acids: CASSLSTSGEQFF.